This TCR beta chain appears in the sequencing data of a study of blood T cell repertoires in COVID-19. Study information: The samples span acute and convalescent COVID-19 from the United States, Italy and Spain. Nucleic acid was either cDNA or gDNA, and it came from T cells, B-cell-depleted T cells, or PBMCs.

Per the study methods: Reference gene primer amplification in the assay estimated nucleated cell counts. Method: immunoSEQ multiplex PCR; TCRdb's copy keeps in-frame clones and lacks some. V and J calls and clone size are as listed in that table; D and trimming were resolved from the DNA. This sample yields tens of thousands of clones, of which about 85% are seen a single time; 5% to 6.5% belongs to the top ten. This clone was seen once. The germline V and J ends were trimmed by 1 base and 6 bases, with 13 bases remaining between them. CDR3 size: 14 residues. Germline V gene lookup returns CDR1 SGHNT and CDR2 YYREEE (reference sequence).

Sequencing input: peripheral blood. This sequence originates from a man aged 50 to 60 with active COVID-19. The rearrangement links TRBV5-4 to TRBJ2-5; possible D gene TRBD2, 6 bases. In nucleotides, the CDR3 is TGTGCCAGCAGCTTGCAACTGGAGGGGAAGACCCAGTACTTC. Translated: CASSLQLEGKTQYF.